One and the same sample provided the 3 T cell receptor beta chains below, sequenced in a study of T cells after yellow fever vaccination. TCRdb recomputed calls from the 5' RACE reads with MiXCR, one row per CDR3 protein. The data contain over 150,000 distinct CDR3 sequences, approximately 6.2% of them seen just once; the ten biggest clones take up less than 3.5%. Specimen: CD4+ T cells sorted from PBMCs, collected on the day of the first yellow fever vaccination. The receptor set was obtained from a man aged 18 to 29 who received the YFV17D yellow fever vaccine.

The gene calls are TRBV7-2 and TRBJ2-3; no clear D. The CDR3 is 12 amino acids. V was trimmed by 5 bases and J by 2 bases, leaving 5 bases between them. Germline V gives CDR1 SGHTA, CDR2 FQGNSA. CDR3 nucleotides: TGTGCCAGCAGCCTATTCACAGATACGCAGTATTTT. Its translation is CASSLFTDTQYF.

The V and J genes are TRBV30 and TRBJ2-5, with D hard to call. The V gene lost 3 bases and the J gene lost 1 base, with 9 bases spanning the gap. This CDR3 is built from 13 residues. The germline V gene has CDR1 GTSNPN and CDR2 SVGIG (reference sequence). CDR3 amino acids: CAWSSTLQETQYF. Here the CDR3 DNA reads TGTGCCTGGAGCTCAACTCTCCAAGAGACCCAGTACTTC.

This chain links TRBV7-6 with TRBJ2-7; TRBD1 is a possible D gene (5 bases). CDR1 is SGHVS and CDR2 is FNYEAQ in the germline V gene. Between the trimmed V and J ends, which lost 3 bases and 0 bases, there was a span of 12 bases. The CDR3 extends over 15 amino acids. As DNA, the CDR3 is TGTGCCAGCAGCTTTACAGGCACGACCTCCTACGAGCAGTACTTC. This translates into CASSFTGTTSYEQYF.